This is a list of T cell receptor beta chains from one sample in a study of blood T cell repertoires in COVID-19. Clones were sequenced by immunoSEQ multiplex PCR, and TCRdb holds only the in-frame ones, with some missing. Of about 210,000 clones listed, about 87% were seen once; the top ten hold under 2%. What was sequenced was peripheral blood. These receptors were collected from a man between 70 and 80 years old with acute or convalescent COVID-19. Each CDR3 is given with its conserved first and last residue. The D gene is left open where the match is weak. Clone sizes are given selectively: once, few, many, or a class where the clone is expanded.

j_call | d_call | cdr3_length | clone_size | v_call | cdr3_aa | cdr3_nt
TRBJ2-7 | . | 15 | . | TRBV10-3 | CAIREGGGSIYEQYF | TGTGCCATCAGGGAAGGGGGGGGGAGCATCTACGAGCAGTACTTC
TRBJ1-1 | . | 12 | . | TRBV19 | CASIQGTTEAFF | TGTGCCAGTATACAGGGTACCACTGAAGCTTTCTTT
TRBJ1-6 | TRBD1 | 14 | many | TRBV29-1 | CSVRQGAPPSPLHF | TGCAGCGTACGACAGGGGGCGCCGCCTTCACCCCTCCACTTT
TRBJ2-2 | TRBD2 | 14 | . | TRBV10-3 | CAITPGRASGELFF | TGTGCCATCACTCCCGGGAGGGCCAGCGGGGAGCTGTTTTTT
TRBJ1-2 | TRBD1 | 15 | few | TRBV5-1 | CASRPGQGPSYGYTF | TGCGCCAGCAGACCGGGACAGGGGCCTAGCTATGGCTACACCTTC
TRBJ2-6 | . | 15 | once | TRBV7-2 | CASSLEGTGANVLTF | TGTGCCAGCAGCTTAGAGGGGACTGGGGCCAACGTCCTGACTTTC
TRBJ2-1 | TRBD2 | 16 | . | TRBV6-5 | CASSYSRLAGRNEQFF | TGTGCCAGCAGTTACTCGAGACTAGCGGGGCGCAATGAGCAGTTCTTC
TRBJ1-2 | . | 14 | . | TRBV6-5 | CASTNGPGANGYTF | TGTGCCAGCACCAATGGGCCTGGGGCGAATGGCTACACCTTC
TRBJ2-1 | TRBD2 | 17 | once | TRBV28 | CASSSLSGTSSRSEQFF | TGTGCCAGCAGTTCCCTGTCCGGGACTAGCTCTAGGAGTGAGCAGTTCTTC
TRBJ1-1 | . | 14 | once | TRBV30 | CAWARGGAGTEAFF | TGTGCCTGGGCTCGCGGGGGAGCGGGCACTGAAGCTTTCTTT
TRBJ2-2 | TRBD2 | 16 | few | TRBV5-4 | CASSPRGSGSTGELFF | TGTGCCAGCAGCCCCCGGGGTAGCGGGAGTACCGGGGAGCTGTTTTTT
TRBJ1-2 | . | 14 | . | TRBV28 | CASSLPPRGYGYTF | TGTGCCAGCAGTTTACCCCCTCGGGGCTATGGCTACACCTTC
TRBJ2-2 | TRBD1 | 14 | few | TRBV5-1 | CATARTGDTGELFF | TGCGCCACCGCCAGGACAGGGGACACCGGGGAGCTGTTTTTT
TRBJ2-5 | TRBD2 | 15 | . | TRBV14 | CASSVPRTSGETQYF | TGTGCCAGCAGCGTTCCAAGGACTAGCGGTGAAACCCAGTACTTC
TRBJ1-6 | TRBD1 | 13 | once | TRBV6-5 | CASRDRADSPLHF | TGTGCCAGCCGGGACAGGGCGGATTCACCCCTCCACTTT
TRBJ1-1 | . | 13 | . | TRBV16 | CASSQIANTEAFF | TGTGCCAGCAGCCAAATAGCTAACACTGAAGCTTTCTTT
TRBJ1-5 | TRBD1 | 15 | few | TRBV28 | CASRQGSGRNQPQHF | TGTGCCAGTAGACAGGGGAGTGGTCGCAATCAGCCCCAGCATTTT
TRBJ2-1 | . | 15 | . | TRBV6-5 | CASNPTRSTYNEQFF | TGTGCCAGCAATCCCACTAGGTCGACCTACAATGAGCAGTTCTTC
TRBJ1-6 | . | 14 | . | TRBV3-1/TRBV3-2 | CASSFGVRSSPLHF | TGTGCCAGCAGCTTCGGGGTTCGTAGTTCACCCCTCCACTTT
TRBJ2-4 | . | 18 | . | TRBV27 | CASSHRGVAGVGKNIQYF | TGTGCCAGCAGTCACAGGGGGGTGGCGGGAGTTGGCAAAAACATTCAGTACTTC
TRBJ1-2 | . | 15 | once | TRBV27 | CASSFTGVGVYGYTF | TGTGCCAGCAGTTTTACGGGAGTCGGCGTCTATGGCTACACCTTC
TRBJ2-2 | . | 15 | once | TRBV3-1/TRBV3-2 | CASSPRDSNTGELFF | TGTGCCAGCAGCCCCCGGGACTCGAACACCGGGGAGCTGTTTTTT
TRBJ2-5 | TRBD2 | 15 | . | TRBV6-5 | CASSDSSGGGSGQYF | TGTGCCAGCAGTGACTCTAGCGGGGGTGGATCGGGCCAGTACTTC
TRBJ2-3 | TRBD2 | 15 | . | TRBV18 | CASSPSAGRTDTQYF | TGTGCCAGCTCACCCTCAGCGGGACGCACAGATACGCAGTATTTT
TRBJ1-5 | TRBD1 | 13 | . | TRBV2 | CASREGAVQPQHF | TGTGCCAGCAGAGAGGGGGCAGTTCAGCCCCAGCATTTT
TRBJ2-3 | TRBD1 | 15 | . | TRBV5-1 | CASSSGQGIIDTQYF | TGCGCCAGCAGCTCCGGACAGGGGATTATAGATACGCAGTATTTT
TRBJ2-3 | TRBD2 | 14 | . | TRBV27 | CASSPGTTTDTQYF | TGTGCCAGCAGTCCTGGGACTACCACAGATACGCAGTATTTT
TRBJ2-6 | . | 18 | . | TRBV9 | CASSAESFNRAGANVLTF | TGTGCCAGCAGCGCCGAAAGCTTTAACAGGGCTGGGGCCAACGTCCTGACTTTC
TRBJ1-1 | TRBD1 | 14 | . | TRBV6-5 | CASSYDRVHTEAFF | TGTGCCAGCAGTTACGACAGGGTTCACACTGAAGCTTTCTTT
TRBJ2-3 | TRBD1 | 15 | . | TRBV27 | CASSSPRQGEDTQYF | TGTGCCAGCAGTTCTCCCCGACAGGGTGAAGATACGCAGTATTTT
TRBJ2-7 | TRBD1 | 14 | . | TRBV19 | CASSQGTGTYEQYF | TGTGCCAGTAGCCAAGGGACAGGGACCTACGAGCAGTACTTC
TRBJ2-7 | . | 13 | . | TRBV6-5 | CASRAGGAYEQYF | TGTGCCAGCAGGGCCGGAGGGGCCTACGAGCAGTACTTC
TRBJ1-1 | . | 13 | few | TRBV27 | CASSLYRNTEAFF | TGTGCCAGCAGTTTATACAGGAACACTGAAGCTTTCTTT
TRBJ2-2 | . | 14 | once | TRBV5-1 | CASSLAAAPGELFF | TGCGCCAGCAGCTTGGCCGCGGCGCCCGGGGAGCTGTTTTTT
TRBJ1-2 | TRBD1 | 12 | . | TRBV4-1 | CASSARGLGYTF | TGCGCCAGCAGCGCCAGGGGGCTTGGCTACACCTTC
TRBJ2-7 | TRBD2 | 13 | . | TRBV5-4 | CAIQLAGGNEQYF | TGTGCCATTCAACTAGCGGGAGGCAACGAGCAGTACTTC
TRBJ2-7 | TRBD1 | 11 | . | TRBV30 | CATGGVYEQYF | TGTGCTACAGGGGGCGTCTACGAGCAGTACTTC
TRBJ2-3 | . | 13 | once | TRBV4-2 | CASSPLLTDTQYF | TGTGCCAGCAGCCCCCTTTTAACAGATACGCAGTATTTT
TRBJ2-2 | . | 12 | . | TRBV5-6 | CASSRGAGELFF | TGTGCCAGCAGCAGGGGCGCCGGGGAGCTGTTTTTT
TRBJ2-3 | . | 16 | . | TRBV15 | CATSRDAGWASDTQYF | TGTGCCACCAGCAGAGACGCAGGGTGGGCGTCAGATACGCAGTATTTT
TRBJ1-2 | . | 15 | few | TRBV7-8 | CASSKSPRVFYGYTF | TGTGCCAGCAGCAAAAGCCCCAGGGTTTTCTATGGCTACACCTTC
TRBJ1-5 | . | 12 | few | TRBV12-3/TRBV12-4 | CASTKGTGTQHF | TGTGCCAGCACAAAGGGTACCGGGACCCAGCATTTT
TRBJ2-6 | . | 15 | . | TRBV13 | CASSLQGSGANVLTF | TGTGCCAGCAGCTTGCAGGGGTCTGGGGCCAACGTCCTGACTTTC
TRBJ2-1 | TRBD1 | 15 | few | TRBV6-5 | CASTQQGAGNNEQFF | TGTGCCAGCACCCAACAGGGGGCTGGGAACAATGAGCAGTTCTTC
TRBJ2-1 | TRBD2 | 15 | few | TRBV3-1/TRBV3-2 | CASSQAGGQNNEQFF | TGTGCCAGCAGCCAAGCGGGAGGGCAAAACAATGAGCAGTTCTTC
TRBJ1-1 | . | 15 | . | TRBV7-9 | CASSLAGQRNTEAFF | TGTGCCAGCAGCTTAGCTGGACAGAGGAACACTGAAGCTTTCTTT
TRBJ1-1 | . | 12 | once | TRBV18 | CASSSPQGRAFF | TGTGCCAGCTCCTCCCCACAGGGAAGAGCTTTCTTT
TRBJ2-1 | TRBD1 | 14 | once | TRBV27 | CASSFNRGRNEQFF | TGTGCCAGCAGTTTTAACAGGGGGAGGAATGAGCAGTTCTTC
TRBJ2-5 | . | 15 | . | TRBV5-3 | CARSNPGQSQETQYF | TGTGCCAGAAGCAATCCGGGACAAAGTCAAGAGACCCAGTACTTC
TRBJ2-1 | . | 16 | . | TRBV3-1/TRBV3-2 | CASSQPGERIYNEQFF | TGTGCCAGCAGCCAGCCGGGGGAGCGGATATACAATGAGCAGTTCTTC
TRBJ2-7 | TRBD1 | 14 | . | TRBV6-5 | CASSLQGTAYEQYF | TGTGCCAGCAGCCTCCAAGGGACAGCCTACGAGCAGTACTTC
TRBJ2-2 | TRBD1 | 15 | . | TRBV28 | CASSSGQGNTGELFF | TGTGCCAGCAGTTCGGGACAGGGAAACACCGGGGAGCTGTTTTTT
TRBJ2-5 | TRBD1 | 13 | . | TRBV3-1/TRBV3-2 | CASAWDSQETQYF | TGTGCCAGCGCCTGGGACAGCCAAGAGACCCAGTACTTC
TRBJ2-6 | TRBD1 | 16 | . | TRBV18 | CASSRTGGWGANVLTF | TGTGCCAGCTCACGGACAGGGGGTTGGGGGGCCAACGTCCTGACTTTC
TRBJ2-3 | TRBD2 | 15 | . | TRBV3-1/TRBV3-2 | CASSQRLAGADTQYF | TGTGCCAGCAGCCAGAGACTAGCGGGAGCTGATACGCAGTATTTT
TRBJ2-3 | . | 15 | . | TRBV6-4 | CANERRRPSADTQYF | TGTGCCAATGAGAGGCGGAGACCCAGCGCAGATACGCAGTATTTT
TRBJ2-3 | TRBD2 | 15 | . | TRBV11-1 | CASSLAREAGAYTYF | TGTGCCAGCAGCTTAGCCCGCGAAGCGGGAGCATATACGTATTTT
TRBJ1-1 | . | 15 | . | TRBV27 | CASSLSTVMNTEAFF | TGTGCCAGCAGTTTATCGACAGTCATGAACACTGAAGCTTTCTTT
TRBJ2-2 | TRBD1 | 14 | few | TRBV6-6 | CASIRDRNTGELFF | TGTGCCAGCATTCGGGACAGGAACACCGGGGAGCTGTTTTTT